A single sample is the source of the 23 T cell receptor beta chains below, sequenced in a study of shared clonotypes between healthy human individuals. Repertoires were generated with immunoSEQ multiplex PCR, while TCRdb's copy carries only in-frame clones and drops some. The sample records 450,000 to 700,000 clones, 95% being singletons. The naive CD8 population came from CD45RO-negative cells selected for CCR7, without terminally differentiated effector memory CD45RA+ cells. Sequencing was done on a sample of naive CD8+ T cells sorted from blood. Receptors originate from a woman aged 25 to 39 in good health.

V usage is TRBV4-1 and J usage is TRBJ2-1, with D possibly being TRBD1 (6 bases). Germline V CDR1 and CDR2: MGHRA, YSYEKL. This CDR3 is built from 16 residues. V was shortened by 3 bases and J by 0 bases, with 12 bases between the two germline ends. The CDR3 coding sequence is TGCGCCAGCAGCCACCACAGGGCAAGCTCCTACAATGAGCAGTTCTTC. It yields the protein CASSHHRASSYNEQFF.

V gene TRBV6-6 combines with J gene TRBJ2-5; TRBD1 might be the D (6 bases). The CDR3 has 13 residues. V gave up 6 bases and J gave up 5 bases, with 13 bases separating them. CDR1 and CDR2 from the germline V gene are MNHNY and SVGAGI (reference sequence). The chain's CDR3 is CASRLGGEETQYF. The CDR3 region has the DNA TGTGCCAGCAGGCTAGGGGGTGAGGAGACCCAGTACTTC.

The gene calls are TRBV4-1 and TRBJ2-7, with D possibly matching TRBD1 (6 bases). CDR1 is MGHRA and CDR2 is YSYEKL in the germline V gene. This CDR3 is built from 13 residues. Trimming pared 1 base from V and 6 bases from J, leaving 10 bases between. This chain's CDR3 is CASSQGDMGEQYF. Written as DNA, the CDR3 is TGCGCCAGCAGCCAAGGGGACATGGGCGAGCAGTACTTC.

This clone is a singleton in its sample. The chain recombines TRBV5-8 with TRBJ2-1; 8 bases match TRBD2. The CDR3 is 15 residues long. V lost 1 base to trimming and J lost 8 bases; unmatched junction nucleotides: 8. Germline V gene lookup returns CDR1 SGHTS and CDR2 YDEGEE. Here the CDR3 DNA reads TGTGCCAGCAGCTTGAGACGGGAGGGCCTCTATGAGCAGTTCTTC. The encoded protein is CASSLRREGLYEQFF.

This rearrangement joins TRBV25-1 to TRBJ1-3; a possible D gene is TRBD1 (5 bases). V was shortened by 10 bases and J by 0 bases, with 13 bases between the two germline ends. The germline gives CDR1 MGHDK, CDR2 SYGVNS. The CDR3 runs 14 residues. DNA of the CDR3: TGTGCCACCAAGGGACTGTTCTCTGGAAACACCATATATTTT. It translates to CATKGLFSGNTIYF.

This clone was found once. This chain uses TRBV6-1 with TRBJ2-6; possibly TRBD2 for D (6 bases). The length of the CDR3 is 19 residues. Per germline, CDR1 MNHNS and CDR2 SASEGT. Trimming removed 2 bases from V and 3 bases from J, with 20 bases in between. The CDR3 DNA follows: TGTGCCAGCAGTGAACGGTCTAGCGTGATATATAGTGGGGCCAACGTCCTGACTTTC. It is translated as CASSERSSVIYSGANVLTF.

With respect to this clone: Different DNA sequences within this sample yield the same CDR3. CDR3 in amino acids: CASSQLGLAGETQYF. The CDR3 DNA reads TGCGCCAGCAGCCAACTGGGACTAGCGGGAGAGACCCAGTACTTC. V gene TRBV4-1 combines with J gene TRBJ2-5; the match to TRBD2 covers 12 bases. The V gene end was trimmed by 2 bases and the J gene end by 4 bases; junction bases not matched to a gene: 2. The CDR3 runs 15 residues. The germline V gene has CDR1 MGHRA and CDR2 YSYEKL.

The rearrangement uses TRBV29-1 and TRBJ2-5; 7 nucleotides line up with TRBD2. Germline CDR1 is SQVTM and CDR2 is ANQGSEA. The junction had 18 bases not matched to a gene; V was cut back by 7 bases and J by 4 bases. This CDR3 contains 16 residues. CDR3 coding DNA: TGCAGCGCCACCCGGACTAGTCGGGTCGGATTAGAGACCCAGTACTTC. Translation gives CSATRTSRVGLETQYF. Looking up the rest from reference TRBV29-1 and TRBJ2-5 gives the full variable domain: SAVISQKPSRDICQRGTSLTIQCQVDSQVTMMFWYRQQPGQSLTLIATANQGSEATYESGFVIDKFPISRPNLTFSTLTVSNMSPEDSSIYLCSATRTSRVGLETQYFGPGTRLLVL.

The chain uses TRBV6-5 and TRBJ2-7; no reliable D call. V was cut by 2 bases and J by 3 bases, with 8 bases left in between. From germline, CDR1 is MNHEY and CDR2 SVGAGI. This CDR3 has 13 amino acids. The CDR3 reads CASSYASDYEQYF. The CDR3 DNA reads TGTGCCAGCAGTTACGCATCGGACTACGAGCAGTACTTC.

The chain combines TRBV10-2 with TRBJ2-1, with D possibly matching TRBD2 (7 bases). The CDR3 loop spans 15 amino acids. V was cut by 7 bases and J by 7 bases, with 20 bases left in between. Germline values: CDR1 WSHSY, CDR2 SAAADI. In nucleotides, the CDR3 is TGCGCCAGCAATCGTGGGGGGGGCGAGTCGAATGAGCAGTTCTTC. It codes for CASNRGGGESNEQFF.

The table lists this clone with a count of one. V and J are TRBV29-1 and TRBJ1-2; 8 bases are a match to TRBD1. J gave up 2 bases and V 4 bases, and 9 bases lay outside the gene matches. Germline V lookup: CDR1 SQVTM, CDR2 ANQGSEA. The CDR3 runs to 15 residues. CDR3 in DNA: TGCAGCGTTGTTGGAGAGGGACAGGCCAACTATGGCTACACCTTC. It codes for CSVVGEGQANYGYTF.

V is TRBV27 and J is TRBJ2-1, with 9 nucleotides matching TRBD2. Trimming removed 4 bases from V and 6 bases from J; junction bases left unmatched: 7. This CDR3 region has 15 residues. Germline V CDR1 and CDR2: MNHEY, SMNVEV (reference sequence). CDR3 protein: CASSSIAGVFNEQFF. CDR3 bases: TGTGCCAGCAGTTCTATAGCGGGAGTGTTCAATGAGCAGTTCTTC.

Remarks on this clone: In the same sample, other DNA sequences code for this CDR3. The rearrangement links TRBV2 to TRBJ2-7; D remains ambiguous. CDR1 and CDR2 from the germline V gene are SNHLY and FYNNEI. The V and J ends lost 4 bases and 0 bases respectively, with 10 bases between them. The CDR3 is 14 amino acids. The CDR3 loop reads CASSGTVSSYEQYF. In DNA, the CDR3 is TGTGCCAGCAGTGGCACAGTCAGCTCCTACGAGCAGTACTTC.

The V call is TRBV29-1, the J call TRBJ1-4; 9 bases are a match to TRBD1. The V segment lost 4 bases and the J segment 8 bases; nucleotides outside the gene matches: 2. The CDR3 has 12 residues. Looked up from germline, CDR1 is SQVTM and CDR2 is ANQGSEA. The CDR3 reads CSVGDREEKLFF. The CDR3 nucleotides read TGCAGCGTTGGGGACAGGGAGGAAAAACTGTTTTTT.

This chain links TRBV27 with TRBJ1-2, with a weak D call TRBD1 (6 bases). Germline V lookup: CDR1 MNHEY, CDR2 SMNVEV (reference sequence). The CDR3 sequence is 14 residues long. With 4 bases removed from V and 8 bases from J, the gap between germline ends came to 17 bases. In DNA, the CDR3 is TGTGCCAGCAGTTCCTACAGGGAAACGGGAGGCTACACCTTC. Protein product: CASSSYRETGGYTF.

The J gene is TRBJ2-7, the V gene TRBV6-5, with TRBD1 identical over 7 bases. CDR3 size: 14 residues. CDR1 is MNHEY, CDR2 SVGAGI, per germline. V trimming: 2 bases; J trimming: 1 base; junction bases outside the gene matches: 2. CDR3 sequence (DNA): TGTGCCAGCAGTTACGAGACAGGGTCCTACGAGCAGTACTTC. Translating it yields CASSYETGSYEQYF.

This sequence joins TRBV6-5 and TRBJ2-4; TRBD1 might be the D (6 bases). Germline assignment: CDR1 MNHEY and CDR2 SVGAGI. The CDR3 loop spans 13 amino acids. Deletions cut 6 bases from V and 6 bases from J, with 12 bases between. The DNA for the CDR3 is TGTGCCAGCAGACCTCAGGGGAGAAACATTCAGTACTTC. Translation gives CASRPQGRNIQYF.

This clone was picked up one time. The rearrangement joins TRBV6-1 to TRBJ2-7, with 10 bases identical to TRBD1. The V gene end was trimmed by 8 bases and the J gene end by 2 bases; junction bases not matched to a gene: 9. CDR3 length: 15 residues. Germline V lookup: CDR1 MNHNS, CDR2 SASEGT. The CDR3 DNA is TGTGCCAGCTTAGATCCGGGACAGGGGCCCTACGAGCAGTACTTC. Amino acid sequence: CASLDPGQGPYEQYF.

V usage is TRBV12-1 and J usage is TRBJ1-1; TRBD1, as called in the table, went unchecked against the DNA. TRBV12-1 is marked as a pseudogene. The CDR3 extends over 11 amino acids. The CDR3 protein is CASSLHTEAFF. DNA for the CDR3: TGTGCCAGCAGCCTCCACACGGAAGCTTTCTTT.

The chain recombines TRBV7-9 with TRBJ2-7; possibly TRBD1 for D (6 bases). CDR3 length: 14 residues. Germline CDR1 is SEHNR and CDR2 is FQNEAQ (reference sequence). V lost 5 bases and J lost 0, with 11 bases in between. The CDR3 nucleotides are TGTGCCAGCAGCACTACAGGGAGCTCCTACGAGCAGTACTTC. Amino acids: CASSTTGSSYEQYF. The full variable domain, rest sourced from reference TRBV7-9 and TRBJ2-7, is DTGVSQNPRHKITKRGQNVTFRCDPISEHNRLYWYRQTLGQGPEFLTYFQNEAQLEKSRLLSDRFSAERPKGSFSTLEIQRTEQGDSAMYLCASSTTGSSYEQYFGPGTRLTVT.

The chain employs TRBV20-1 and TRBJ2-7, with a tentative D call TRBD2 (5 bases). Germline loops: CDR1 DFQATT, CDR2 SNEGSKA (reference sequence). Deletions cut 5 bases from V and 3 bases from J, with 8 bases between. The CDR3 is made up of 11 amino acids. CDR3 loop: CSAPRGYEQYF. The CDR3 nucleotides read TGCAGTGCTCCCCGGGGCTACGAGCAGTACTTC.

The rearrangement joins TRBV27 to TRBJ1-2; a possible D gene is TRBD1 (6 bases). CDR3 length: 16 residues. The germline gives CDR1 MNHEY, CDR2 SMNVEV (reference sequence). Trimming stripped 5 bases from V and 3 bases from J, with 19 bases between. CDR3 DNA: TGTGCCAGCAGTGCATCCACAGGGTCGGTCCACTATGGCTACACCTTC. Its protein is CASSASTGSVHYGYTF.

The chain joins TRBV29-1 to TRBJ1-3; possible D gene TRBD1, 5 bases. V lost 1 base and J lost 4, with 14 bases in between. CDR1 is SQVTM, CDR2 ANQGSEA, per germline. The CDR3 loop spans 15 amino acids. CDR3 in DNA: TGCAGCGTTGAAGCCCCGGGACCAAGAGGAAACACCATATATTTT. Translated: CSVEAPGPRGNTIYF.